This TCR beta chain originates from a study of T cell responses to AZD1222 COVID-19 vaccine. Findings and caveats of the study: Spike-specific TCR repertoires showed rising breadth and depth after two AZD1222 doses. Along spike, vaccine-associated CD4 TCRs were found throughout, with dominance at 160-218 and 743-854.

About this clone: The antigen remains undetermined.

Second-dose timings of about 4 or about 12 weeks were pooled. Here immunoSEQ multiplex PCR was the method, and the copy in TCRdb shows in-frame clones only, minus some. Found here are about 150,000 clones, roughly nine tenths of them singletons; the top ten hold roughly 1.3%. The sample consisted of peripheral blood, taken 28 days after the second AZD1222 dose. This sequence was found in an adult who received the AZD1222 COVID-19 vaccine.

The CDR3 bases are TGTGCCAGCAGTCCCGGGACTAGCGGCCACAATGAGCAGTTCTTC. It translates to CASSPGTSGHNEQFF. This sequence joins TRBV6-5 and TRBJ2-1, with 11 bases matching TRBD2. The CDR3 loop spans 15 amino acids. CDR1 is MNHEY and CDR2 is SVGAGI in the germline V gene. V dropped 5 bases and J dropped 5; count of bases not matched to a gene: 5.